This TCR beta chain stems from a study of cytomegalovirus exposure and HLA in healthy donors. Findings and caveats of the study: CMV serostatus was the sole immune exposure data available. According to an earlier analysis, most TCR beta V segments yielded productive rearrangements about 87% or about 30% of the time.

A word on this clone: As yet, its antigen is unknown.

The CDR3 covers 15 residues. The V end lost 0 bases, the J end lost 4 bases, and 10 bases lay between the germline ends. Germline CDR1 LNHNV, CDR2 YYDKDF (reference sequence). PCR primers comprised 60 Vbeta and 13 Jbeta primers. TCRdb's copy holds only in-frame clones and misses some; the assay was immunoSEQ multiplex PCR. The sample holds about 130,000 clones; 76% are singletons and the top ten take less than 2%. The sequence derives from a man between 50 and 59 years old in good health and CMV-seronegative. Sequenced: PBMCs. The chain joins TRBV15 to TRBJ1-5, with D tentatively TRBD1 (5 bases). The CDR3 DNA reads TGTGCCACCAGCAGAGATTCAAGGGGAAATCAGCCCCAGCATTTT. It yields the protein CATSRDSRGNQPQHF.